Sequencing of this TCR beta chain was carried out in a study of cytomegalovirus exposure and HLA in healthy donors (dated by TCRdb to 2015 to 2018). General notes on the study: A later analysis indicated that the 120 validation repertoires were generated on the platform also employed for the roughly 730 repertoires of the first cohort. Besides the first cohort of approximately 710 subjects, a separate validation cohort made up of 120 different subjects was used. The aim of the study was to test whether cataloging public T cell receptors could identify signatures of past pathogen exposure. To predict cytomegalovirus infection status, the study combined high-throughput TCR immunosequencing, statistical association of individual TCRs with disease status, and machine learning. Overall study outcomes, separate from this receptor: A later analysis had no HLA typing for the validation cohort, so co-occurrence there was scored across all 120 or so repertoires. In a later analysis, TCRs clustered in the first cohort were found to also tend to co-occur in the approximately 120 validation repertoires, with approximately 94% of cluster scores above 0. While some public TCRs were present in many individuals, most TCR sequences turned up only very rarely across donors. The authors suggested that the approach could potentially be generalized to other disease states and immunological phenotypes. The classifier was reported to diagnose cytomegalovirus status with high specificity and sensitivity in both the original and validation cohorts. A few of the identified cytomegalovirus-associated TCR beta chains were confirmed in vitro to be specific for cytomegalovirus antigens. A total of 150 to 200 TCR beta chains were listed by the study as associated with cytomegalovirus.

Receptor amplification or capture employed the immunoSEQ multiplex PCR assay. Under the source paper's analysis protocol: A statistical classification framework was built for diagnosing cytomegalovirus status from the catalog of TCR beta chain sequences. TCRdb mirrors the immuneACCESS table, restricted to in-frame sequences. Some clones are absent from its copies; in checked studies, under half trace to an unresolved V gene, and the reason for the others is unknown. V, J and clone size are those of that table, while D and trimming were read from the DNA. The sample includes approximately 220,000 clones, with 85% to 95% observed a single time. The ten top clones hold approximately 1% of the sample. Comment on this clone: What antigen it recognizes has not been identified. No base qualities exist here, and no much larger clone lies one base off it.

Donors formed part of the validation cohort, which comprised about 120 subjects and was distinct from the first cohort of under 850 subjects. The sequence was obtained from a woman aged 18-35 years in good health and CMV-seronegative. Input material: PBMCs.

CDR3 reads: CASSLGSGRNHNEQFF. The DNA is TGTGCCAGCAGCTTAGGTTCGGGGAGGAACCACAATGAGCAGTTCTTC. This receptor chain uses TRBV7-2 and TRBJ2-1; the D gene is possibly TRBD2, with 6 bases matching. The CDR3 measures 16 amino acids from cysteine to phenylalanine. Only CDR3 DNA is held: 48 bases, read in frame from base 1. From a lookup of the germline V gene, CDR1 and CDR2 are SGHTA and FQGNSA. V loses 1 base of germline sequence and J loses 5 bases, and the interval between the two ends is 15 bases.